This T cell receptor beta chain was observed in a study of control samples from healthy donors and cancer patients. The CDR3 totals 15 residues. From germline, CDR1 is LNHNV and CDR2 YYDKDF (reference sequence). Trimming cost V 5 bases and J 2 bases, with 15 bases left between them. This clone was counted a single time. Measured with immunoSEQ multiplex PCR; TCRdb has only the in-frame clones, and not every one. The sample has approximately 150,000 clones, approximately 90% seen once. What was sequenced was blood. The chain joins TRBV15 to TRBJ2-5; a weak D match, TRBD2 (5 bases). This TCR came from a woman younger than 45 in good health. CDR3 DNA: TGTGCCACCAGCTTACCTGGCACGGGACAAGAGACCCAGTACTTC. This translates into CATSLPGTGQETQYF.